Listed below are T cell receptor beta chains from one sample, sequenced in a study of beta chain features in type 1 diabetes. Sequencing was performed with immunoSEQ multiplex PCR; in TCRdb, only in-frame clones are kept and a portion is missing. This sample has a few hundred thousand clones, with roughly 13% found just once. What was sequenced was naive CD4+ T cells from blood. These receptors were obtained from a man younger than 30 in good health. Each CDR3 is given with its conserved first and last residue. Not all rows give a size; the values are once, few, many and, for expanded clones, a class.

V: TRBV19; size: -; CDR3: CASSTLAGVSYEQYF
V: TRBV15; size: -; CDR3: CATSRSSGRAGETQYF
V: TRBV30; size: -; CDR3: CALFQGLSYGYTF
V: TRBV18; size: -; CDR3: CASSLARDFAYEQYF
V: TRBV9; size: -; CDR3: CASSVDSGLQETQYF
V: TRBV2; size: -; CDR3: CASGTRLSRSTDTQYF
V: TRBV28; size: few; CDR3: CASSPLTGWSTGELFF
V: TRBV5-1; size: few; CDR3: CASSKEDRRRNSPLHF
V: TRBV28; size: few; CDR3: CASSLAGEGFF
V: TRBV5-6; size: few; CDR3: CASSLISQGGYTF
V: TRBV30; size: few; CDR3: CAWDQLGGETGELFF
V: TRBV7-6; size: -; CDR3: CASSSFRGYTEAFF
V: TRBV13; size: -; CDR3: CASSRDRWAHEQYF
V: TRBV15; size: few; CDR3: CATSRGPSGGSNEKLFF
V: TRBV5-1; size: -; CDR3: CASSGQQVTVSYEQYF
V: TRBV9; size: -; CDR3: CASSVRGGEKLFF
V: TRBV7-3; size: few; CDR3: CASSPGQLNTEAFF
V: TRBV18; size: -; CDR3: CASSPGLGDFRTEAFF
V: TRBV11-1; size: once; CDR3: CASSLGTGGFTGELFF
V: TRBV6-5; size: -; CDR3: CASSRPGQGGTEAFF
V: TRBV21-1; size: -; CDR3: CASSKGRWGYTF
V: TRBV14; size: few; CDR3: CASSPQGATEAFF
V: TRBV11-2; size: -; CDR3: CASVDSRGTDTQYF
V: TRBV7-2; size: -; CDR3: CASSLVAGQGNQPQHF
V: TRBV23-1; size: many; CDR3: CSGNQPQHF
V: TRBV28; size: few; CDR3: CASFLRFNTEAFF
V: TRBV6-5; size: few; CDR3: CASSSLAGGNYEQYF
V: TRBV9; size: -; CDR3: CASSVATTSGTSTDTQYF
V: TRBV30; size: few; CDR3: CAWAGQGVLWRSEAFF
V: TRBV7-2; size: -; CDR3: CASSLAGDSEQYF
V: TRBV7-8; size: few; CDR3: CASSVSRDRAYDEQFF
V: TRBV6-5; size: -; CDR3: CASSYTQGSEGYTF
V: TRBV21-1; size: few; CDR3: CASSIVLRRSRTDTQYF
V: TRBV29-1; size: few; CDR3: CSVHPPGVTETQYF